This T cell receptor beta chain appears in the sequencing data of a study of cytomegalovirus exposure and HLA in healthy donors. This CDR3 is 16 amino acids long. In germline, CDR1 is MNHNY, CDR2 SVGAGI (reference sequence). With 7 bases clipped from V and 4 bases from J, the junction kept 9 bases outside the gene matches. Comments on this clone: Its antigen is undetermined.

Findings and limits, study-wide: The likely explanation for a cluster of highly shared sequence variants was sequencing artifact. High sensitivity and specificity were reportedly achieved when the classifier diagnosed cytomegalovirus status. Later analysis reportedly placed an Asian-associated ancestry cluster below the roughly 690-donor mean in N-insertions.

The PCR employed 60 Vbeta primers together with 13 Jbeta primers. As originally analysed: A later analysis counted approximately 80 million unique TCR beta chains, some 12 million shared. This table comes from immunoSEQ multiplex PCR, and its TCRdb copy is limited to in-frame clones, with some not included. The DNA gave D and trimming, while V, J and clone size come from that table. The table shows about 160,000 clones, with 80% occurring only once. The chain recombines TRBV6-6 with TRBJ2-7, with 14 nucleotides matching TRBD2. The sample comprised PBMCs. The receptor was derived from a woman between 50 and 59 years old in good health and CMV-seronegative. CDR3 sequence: CASTAGTSGRNYEQYF. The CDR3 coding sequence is TGTGCCAGCACCGCCGGGACTAGCGGGAGAAATTACGAGCAGTACTTC.